These 19 T cell receptor beta chains share one sample of origin, sequenced in a study of blood T cell repertoires in COVID-19. TCRdb's table, derived via immunoSEQ multiplex PCR, lists solely in-frame clones and lacks some. The sample consists of 58,000 or so clones, approximately 86% of them appearing once. The sequenced sample consisted of peripheral blood. The source is a woman in her 70s with active COVID-19.

V usage is TRBV5-6 and J usage is TRBJ1-1; a possible D gene is TRBD1 (5 bases). This CDR3 is 17 amino acids long. Trimming stripped 6 bases from V and 6 bases from J, with 27 bases between. In germline, CDR1 is SGHDT, CDR2 YYEEEE. The CDR3 sequence is CASTLRGSSGDVPEAFF. In DNA form, the CDR3 reads TGTGCCAGCACCCTTAGGGGTTCCTCGGGGGATGTCCCTGAAGCTTTCTTT.

This clone showed up just a few times. The V call is TRBV28, the J call TRBJ1-2, with D possibly TRBD1 on 6 matching bases. Germline CDR1 is MDHEN and CDR2 is SYDVKM. This CDR3 region has 12 residues. The ends were cut back, 3 bases at V and 6 bases at J, with 8 bases in the middle. The CDR3 nucleotides are TGTGCCAGCAGTTTTTACAGGGATGGCTACACCTTC. Translating it yields CASSFYRDGYTF.

Here the CDR3 reads CASSLGHSFSGNTIYF. In nucleotides, the CDR3 is TGTGCCAGCAGCTTGGGACACTCTTTCTCTGGAAACACCATATATTTT. This rearrangement joins TRBV7-6 to TRBJ1-3; D is perhaps TRBD1 (6 bases). V gave up 3 bases and J gave up 0 bases, with 12 bases separating them. This CDR3 is 16 amino acids long. CDR1 and CDR2 (germline): SGHVS, FNYEAQ.

The V gene is TRBV29-1, the J gene TRBJ2-1; 11 positions agree with TRBD1. The V gene's germline CDR1 is SQVTM and CDR2 ANQGSEA. V shed 6 bases, J shed 8 bases, and the junction held 9 bases outside the gene matches. The CDR3 extends over 14 amino acids. The CDR3 here is CSVDGTGGLDEQFF. As DNA, the CDR3 is TGCAGCGTGGACGGGACAGGGGGGCTGGATGAGCAGTTCTTC.

The chain couples TRBV27 to TRBJ2-5, with a tentative D call TRBD1 (5 bases). V was trimmed by 5 bases and J by 1 base, leaving 17 bases between them. The germline gives CDR1 MNHEY, CDR2 SMNVEV (reference sequence). The CDR3 totals 16 residues. This chain's CDR3 is CASSPILGRGQETQYF. CDR3 bases: TGTGCCAGCAGTCCCATATTGGGAAGGGGCCAAGAGACCCAGTACTTC.

In the case of this clone: The sample has other DNA sequences that encode this CDR3 too. The rearrangement links TRBV5-1 to TRBJ2-1, with D possibly TRBD2 on 6 matching bases. Trimming removed 0 bases at V and 0 bases at J, with 7 bases between. The CDR3 consists of 15 residues. Germline V gives CDR1 SGHRS, CDR2 YFSETQ. CDR3 region: CASSLVGGSYNEQFF. The CDR3 coding sequence is TGCGCCAGCAGCTTGGTGGGGGGCTCCTACAATGAGCAGTTCTTC.

This clone was picked up one time. The genes are TRBV30 and TRBJ2-5; D remains unclear. The CDR3 is made up of 11 amino acids. The germline V gene has CDR1 GTSNPN and CDR2 SVGIG (reference sequence). The germline V and J ends were trimmed by 1 base and 5 bases, with 5 bases remaining between them. The CDR3 here is CAWSGEETQYF. The CDR3 coding sequence is TGTGCCTGGAGTGGTGAGGAGACCCAGTACTTC.

J is TRBJ1-4 and V is TRBV6-5, with 7 nucleotides matching TRBD1. Losses at the gene ends were 7 bases for V and 8 bases for J; bases not matched to a gene: 13. This CDR3 comprises 15 residues. Germline CDR1 MNHEY, CDR2 SVGAGI. CDR3 in amino acids: CASNLQTGLGEKLFF. DNA of the CDR3: TGTGCCAGCAATCTACAGACAGGGTTAGGCGAAAAACTGTTTTTT.

The V call is TRBV27, the J call TRBJ2-5; no clear D gene. The CDR3 totals 16 residues. In germline, CDR1 is MNHEY, CDR2 SMNVEV (reference sequence). V was shortened by 0 bases and J by 2 bases, with 13 bases between the two germline ends. In DNA form, the CDR3 reads TGTGCCAGCAGTTTATCGTGGGCAGCCCAACAAGAGACCCAGTACTTC. This sequence encodes CASSLSWAAQQETQYF.

V gene TRBV18 combines with J gene TRBJ2-1; 12 bases are a match to TRBD1. V dropped 0 bases and J dropped 7; count of bases not matched to a gene: 4. This CDR3 comprises 16 residues. In germline, CDR1 is KGHSH, CDR2 LQKENI. Written as DNA, the CDR3 is TGTGCCAGCTCACCACCCGGGACAGGGGGCGGGAATGAGCAGTTCTTC. Translated: CASSPPGTGGGNEQFF.

This chain uses TRBV7-3 with TRBJ2-2, with a weak D call TRBD1 (6 bases). Trimming took 5 bases from V and 4 from J, leaving 11 bases between them. The length of the CDR3 is 14 residues. The germline gives CDR1 SGHTA, CDR2 FQGTGA. The CDR3 region has the DNA TGTGCCAGCAGCCGCCAGGGGTCCACCGGGGAGCTGTTTTTT. Translated, it gives CASSRQGSTGELFF.

This clone occurred once. The chain has TRBV5-5 and TRBJ2-1; the match to TRBD2 covers 8 bases. J gave up 10 bases and V 0 bases, and 21 bases lay outside the gene matches. CDR1 SGHKS and CDR2 YYEKEE come from the germline V gene (reference sequence). This CDR3 region has 19 residues. The DNA for the CDR3 is TGTGCCAGCAGCTTGGGGTCAGTAGGTAGCGGGATACAATTTTACGAGCAGTTCTTC. Its protein product is CASSLGSVGSGIQFYEQFF.

The table lists this clone with a few counts. The V gene is TRBV24-1, the J gene TRBJ2-3; the D gene is possibly TRBD1 (6 bases). CDR3 length: 15 amino acids. V was cut by 3 bases and J by 3 bases, with 12 bases left in between. CDR1 and CDR2 (germline): KGHDR, SFDVKD. CDR3 bases: TGTGCCACCAGTGATCAGGACAGTTCAACAGATACGCAGTATTTT. Protein product: CATSDQDSSTDTQYF.

This clone appeared a few times. This chain uses TRBV6-1 with TRBJ2-7; TRBD2 agrees at 8 bases. The CDR3 spans 17 residues. CDR1 and CDR2 from the germline V gene are MNHNS and SASEGT. V lost 4 bases and J lost 0; bases outside the gene matches: 11. CDR3 region: CASSVSGRGLVSYEQYF. The CDR3 DNA is TGTGCCAGCAGTGTCAGCGGGAGAGGTCTTGTCTCCTACGAGCAGTACTTC.

The rearrangement links TRBV29-1 to TRBJ1-2; 7 bases are a match to TRBD1. The CDR3 sequence is 13 residues long. CDR1 is SQVTM and CDR2 is ANQGSEA in the germline V gene. The ends lost 6 bases at V and 5 bases at J; junction bases unmatched: 9. The CDR3 DNA sequence: TGCAGCGTAGCCACCCGGACAGGTTATGGCTACACCTTC. It specifies CSVATRTGYGYTF.

This clone has only one observation. The chain uses TRBV7-8 and TRBJ2-1; TRBD2 matches 10 bases. Unmatched junction bases numbered 12, after V lost 0 bases and J lost 7 bases. The germline gives CDR1 SGHVS, CDR2 FQNEAQ. The CDR3 spans 18 residues. CDR3 nucleotides: TGTGCCAGCAGCTTAGCCCCTAGCGGGAGTGGGACTAAGAATGAGCAGTTCTTC. Translation gives CASSLAPSGSGTKNEQFF. Combining the CDR3 with reference TRBV7-8 and TRBJ2-1 gives the whole variable domain GAGVSQSPRYKVAKRGQDVALRCDPISGHVSLFWYQQALGQGPEFLTYFQNEAQLDKSGLPSDRFFAERPEGSVSTLKIQRTQQEDSAVYLCASSLAPSGSGTKNEQFFGPGTRLTVL.

This chain links TRBV7-3 with TRBJ2-1; 11 nucleotides match TRBD2. V lost 6 bases and J lost 8; bases outside the gene matches: 6. CDR1 SGHTA and CDR2 FQGTGA come from the germline V gene. This CDR3 spans 14 amino acids. CDR3 coding DNA: TGTGCCAGCAGTGTAACTAGCGGGAGCGATGAGCAGTTCTTC. This encodes CASSVTSGSDEQFF.

V is TRBV13 and J is TRBJ2-1; 7 bases line up with TRBD1. Germline values: CDR1 PRHDT, CDR2 FYEKMQ (reference sequence). This CDR3 is 16 amino acids long. With V trimmed by 5 bases and J by 0 bases, 7 bases remained unmatched. The CDR3, as DNA: TGTGCCAGCAGCACCCGACAGGGAAGCTCCTACAATGAGCAGTTCTTC. Protein: CASSTRQGSSYNEQFF.

The count of this clone is one. V gene TRBV11-2 combines with J gene TRBJ2-7; 8 bases map to TRBD2. Germline V lookup: CDR1 SGHAT, CDR2 FQNNGV. This CDR3 has 16 amino acids. With V trimmed by 5 bases and J by 0 bases, 9 bases remained unmatched. CDR3 in amino acids: CASSPPRLAGSYEQYF. In DNA form, the CDR3 reads TGTGCCAGCAGCCCCCCCCGGCTAGCGGGCTCCTACGAGCAGTACTTC.